The 2 T cell receptor beta chains listed next were all sequenced from one sample in a study of post-analysis software for immune sequencing data (dated by TCRdb to between 2014 and 2017). Study-wide conclusions, independent of this receptor: Patients showed significantly higher frequencies than controls for five TRBV segments, among them TRBV5-6, TRBV5-1 and TRBV20-1.

The library was produced with PCR. Sequencing used an Illumina HiSeq 2500. To reduce PCR and sequencing biases, unique molecular identifiers were built into the TCR beta cDNA libraries. TCRdb trimmed the raw reads at Q25, called clones with MiXCR and kept productive beta chains. Duplicate CDR3 protein sequences are folded into a single record with the most common DNA and genes. In this sample the table shows about 460,000 distinct CDR3 sequences, roughly 46% of which occur a single time. The leading ten clones occupy roughly 12% of the sample. The antigens for these receptors are not known. The sequencing sample was made of blood. All receptors derive from a girl under 18 with multiple sclerosis.

V gene TRBV7-6 combines with J gene TRBJ2-5, with D tentatively TRBD1 (5 bases). The CDR3 sequence is 13 residues long. V was trimmed by 9 bases and J by 1 base, leaving 12 bases between them. From germline, CDR1 is SGHVS and CDR2 FNYEAQ. The CDR3: CASVRGGQETQYF. Here the CDR3 DNA reads TGTGCCAGTGTAAGGGGCGGCCAAGAGACCCAGTACTTC.

Many counts were recorded for this clonotype. The J gene is TRBJ2-1, the V gene TRBV20-1, with a tentative D call TRBD2 (6 bases). Deletions cut 3 bases from V and 6 bases from J, with 9 bases between. CDR3 size: 12 residues. CDR1 and CDR2 (germline): DFQATT, SNEGSKA (reference sequence). CDR3 region: CSASGGINEQFF. The DNA for the CDR3 is TGCAGTGCTAGTGGAGGGATCAATGAGCAGTTCTTC.